The present TCR beta chain was sequenced within a study of blood T cell repertoires in COVID-19. Across the whole study: Acute and convalescent COVID-19 samples came from the United States, Italy and Spain.

Study processing details: Scientists estimated how many nucleated cells there were by amplifying reference gene primers. Produced via immunoSEQ multiplex PCR; TCRdb's table is partial and in-frame only. The V and J calls and the clone size are those of that table, but D and trimming were determined from the DNA. The profile covers roughly 220,000 clones, with 80% to 85% appearing a single time and 5% to 6.5% taken by the ten largest. The sample taken for sequencing was peripheral blood. The TCR was taken from a woman aged 55-69 years who had recovered from COVID-19.

CDR3 sequence (DNA): TGTGCCAGTAGTACCACAGGAAACTATGGCTACACCTTC. Residues: CASSTTGNYGYTF. The V and J genes are TRBV19 and TRBJ1-2; perhaps TRBD1 as D (5 bases). V lost 4 bases and J lost 2, with 8 bases in between. The CDR3 has 13 amino acids. Germline V gene lookup returns CDR1 LNHDA and CDR2 SQIVND (reference sequence).